The rows below give T cell receptor beta chains drawn from one sample of a study of vaccination and CD4 T cells after COVID-19. TCRdb called the PCR reads again in MiXCR, with one record for every CDR3 protein. The sample contains 10,000 or so distinct CDR3 sequences, around three fifths of which appear only once. These receptors are not linked to any known antigen. The specimen sequenced was CD4+ T cells from blood, cultured in vitro. The receptors shown here come from a human donor who had recovered from COVID-19. The CDR3 runs from the conserved cysteine through the conserved F or W. A D gene is named only where the DNA matches it firmly. Clone size is given for some rows only: seen once, a few or many times, or a class if the clone is expanded.

d_gene	v_gene	abundance	j_gene	CDR3nt	CDR3aa
TRBD1	TRBV6-5	-	TRBJ1-2	TGTGCCAGCAGTTACCCCCCAGGGTCGGAGGGGGCTTTAGGCTACACCTTC	CASSYPPGSEGALGYTF
TRBD2	TRBV7-4	-	TRBJ2-1	TGTGCCAGCAGCTTAGAAATAGCGGGGGGACCCTCGAATGAGCAGTTCTTC	CASSLEIAGGPSNEQFF
TRBD1	TRBV7-9	few	TRBJ2-3	TGTGCCAGCAGCCCCGGGGACAGGGGGAACACAGATACGCAGTATTTT	CASSPGDRGNTDTQYF
-	TRBV11-2	-	TRBJ2-3	TGTGCCAGCAGCACCTATGAGTCAGTCGCAGATACGCAGTATTTT	CASSTYESVADTQYF
TRBD1	TRBV27	-	TRBJ1-2	TGTGCCAGCACGAGGGACAGCTCTAACTATGGCTACACCTTC	CASTRDSSNYGYTF
-	TRBV11-2	few	TRBJ2-2	TGTGCCAGCGGCTTAGGAGTGGGATGGACCGGGGAGCTGTTTTTT	CASGLGVGWTGELFF
-	TRBV23-1	few	TRBJ2-2	TGCGCCAGCAGTCAATCGGAACAGGGTTTCAACACCGGGGAGCTGTTTTTT	CASSQSEQGFNTGELFF
-	TRBV12-3/TRBV12-4	-	TRBJ1-6	TGTGCCAGCAGTTTACTGGGGCAGGGTAATTCACCCCTCCACTTT	CASSLLGQGNSPLHF
TRBD1	TRBV20-1	few	TRBJ1-4	TGCAGTGCTAGATCCCCAGGGACAGCTAATGAAAAACTGTTTTTT	CSARSPGTANEKLFF
-	TRBV9	-	TRBJ2-3	TGTGCCAGCAACGAACATAGCACAGATACGCAGTATTTT	CASNEHSTDTQYF
-	TRBV20-1	-	TRBJ1-1	TGCAGTGCTAGTGATTGGGTGAACACTGAAGCTTTCTTT	CSASDWVNTEAFF
TRBD2	TRBV6-5	-	TRBJ2-5	TGTGCCAGCAGTTACTCTACGGGGGGGGGACAAGAGACCCAGTACTTC	CASSYSTGGGQETQYF
-	TRBV10-2	-	TRBJ1-5	TGCGCCAGCAGTCAGGGTGTTCGGGGCAATCAGCCCCAGCATTTT	CASSQGVRGNQPQHF
-	TRBV30	-	TRBJ2-3	TGTGCCTGGAGTGCGAGAGATACGCAGTATTTT	CAWSARDTQYF
-	TRBV19	-	TRBJ1-2	TGTGCCAGTAGTATAGACGGGAAGTATGGCTACACCTTC	CASSIDGKYGYTF
TRBD1	TRBV6-2/TRBV6-3	-	TRBJ1-1	TGTGCCAGCAGTTACTCGAAAGGGGGCGGTGGCACTGAAGCTTTCTTT	CASSYSKGGGGTEAFF
-	TRBV7-9	-	TRBJ1-1	TGTGCCAGCAGTTACTTAGCGTTGGCGATCTCCGGTGATGAAGCTTTCTTT	CASSYLALAISGDEAFF
TRBD1	TRBV6-4	-	TRBJ1-5	TGTGCCAGCAGTGACTTTGATGGGACAGGGGGGGGTCAGCCCCAGCATTTT	CASSDFDGTGGGQPQHF
-	TRBV20-1	-	TRBJ1-4	TGCAGTGCTAGCGTCCTGCCGGAAAAACTGTTTTTT	CSASVLPEKLFF
-	TRBV5-6	-	TRBJ1-1	TGTGCCAGCAGCTTGGGTCGGGGAACTGAAGCTTTCTTT	CASSLGRGTEAFF
-	TRBV7-9	once	TRBJ2-6	TGTGCCAGCAGCCCAAGGATCGGCTCTGGGGCCAACGTCCTGACTTTC	CASSPRIGSGANVLTF
-	TRBV6-1	-	TRBJ2-3	TGTGCCAGCAGGGTACCGGGCGCAGATACGCAGTATTTT	CASRVPGADTQYF
-	TRBV12-3/TRBV12-4	-	TRBJ2-3	TGTGCCAGCAGCGCCCAGTGGGATACGCAGTATTTT	CASSAQWDTQYF
-	TRBV12-3/TRBV12-4	-	TRBJ1-4	TGTGCCAGCAGACCAAACCGTCGGGGCCTCCGGAATAGCGGTGAAAAACTGTTTTTT	CASRPNRRGLRNSGEKLFF
TRBD1	TRBV20-1	once	TRBJ1-1	TGCAGTGCTTCGGACAGGGGGTACTTAGAAGCTTTCTTT	CSASDRGYLEAFF
-	TRBV2	-	TRBJ1-1	TGTGCCAGCAGTGAAGTGGGTCAGGGGAGCTCTGAAGCTTTCTTT	CASSEVGQGSSEAFF
TRBD1	TRBV20-1	once	TRBJ1-2	TGCAGTGCTAGAGTCGGGTCTTGGGACAGGGACCCTCATGGCTACACCTTC	CSARVGSWDRDPHGYTF
-	TRBV5-4	-	TRBJ1-2	TGTGCCAGCAGGTCGGGGGGGGCTCTCTATGGCTACACCTTC	CASRSGGALYGYTF
-	TRBV19	once	TRBJ1-1	TGTGCCAGTAGTACGGAGGGGGTGCCAACTTTCTTT	CASSTEGVPTFF
TRBD2	TRBV7-8	-	TRBJ2-3	TGTGCCAGCAAACAGGGGGGGACTAGCGGGGGACTGCAGTATTTT	CASKQGGTSGGLQYF
TRBD1	TRBV12-3/TRBV12-4	-	TRBJ1-5	TGTGCCAGCAGCGAGTACGACTGGACAGGGGGAGAGCCCCAGCATTTT	CASSEYDWTGGEPQHF
-	TRBV4-1	-	TRBJ1-2	TGCGCCAGCAGCCACCCCCCCAGCTACGAGACAGGTGGCTACACCTTC	CASSHPPSYETGGYTF
-	TRBV27	few	TRBJ1-1	TGTGCCAGCAGTTTATTGAGGAGTTACACTGAAGCTTTCTTT	CASSLLRSYTEAFF
-	TRBV20-1	-	TRBJ2-3	TGCAGTGCTAGAGCCACCCGGGACTGGGGTGGAGATACGCAGTATTTT	CSARATRDWGGDTQYF
-	TRBV5-1	-	TRBJ1-6	TGCGCCAGCAGCTTGGTAGTTGGTGGGGGGGGCGAAGACTCACCCCTCCACTTT	CASSLVVGGGGEDSPLHF
-	TRBV7-9	-	TRBJ1-3	TGTGCCAGCAGCTACTGGGGATCCGGTGGTACTGGAAACACCATATATTTT	CASSYWGSGGTGNTIYF
-	TRBV12-3/TRBV12-4	-	TRBJ1-1	TGTGCCAGCCAGGACAGGAACACTGAAGCTTTCTTT	CASQDRNTEAFF
-	TRBV6-5	-	TRBJ1-5	TGTGCCAGCAGTTACTCGAGGGGTCAGCCCCAGCATTTT	CASSYSRGQPQHF
-	TRBV6-1	-	TRBJ1-4	-	CASSTSTGAEKLFF
TRBD1	TRBV20-1	once	TRBJ2-5	TGCAGTGCTAGAGCCCGTCCGGGACAGACAAAAGAGACCCAGTACTTC	CSARARPGQTKETQYF
TRBD2	TRBV7-6	-	TRBJ2-3	TGTGCCAGCAGCTTATTCCCCGGTAGCGGGGGCACAGATACGCAGTATTTT	CASSLFPGSGGTDTQYF
TRBD1	TRBV20-1	-	TRBJ1-5	TGCAGTGCCCCTAAGGGGACAGGGAATCAGCCCCAGCATTTT	CSAPKGTGNQPQHF
-	TRBV28	-	TRBJ2-5	TGTGCCAGCAGTTTGGCGCAGGGGGGGGGCGGAGAGACCCAGTACTTC	CASSLAQGGGGETQYF
-	TRBV11-2	-	TRBJ1-1	TGTGCCAGCAGCTTAGAGAAGCCGGCGGGCACTGAAGCTTTCTTT	CASSLEKPAGTEAFF
-	TRBV4-1	-	TRBJ1-4	TGCGCCAGCAGCCGTGGTGTAGGCGAAAAACTGTTTTTT	CASSRGVGEKLFF
-	TRBV20-1	-	TRBJ1-2	TGCAGTGCCGGTAAGGGTGACTATGGCTACACCTTC	CSAGKGDYGYTF
-	TRBV12-5	-	TRBJ1-1	TGTGCTAGTGGTTTGGTACTTGGACAGAGGGTTGAAGCTTTCTTT	CASGLVLGQRVEAFF
-	TRBV11-2	-	TRBJ1-6	TGTGCCAGCAGCTTAGGAAGACAGCGCTATTCACCCCTCCACTTT	CASSLGRQRYSPLHF
-	TRBV20-1	-	TRBJ2-1	TGCAGTGCTAGGGGGAGCGGCACCTACAATGAGCAGTTCTTC	CSARGSGTYNEQFF
-	TRBV5-1	-	TRBJ2-2	TGCGCCAGCAGCACACCCAGGGAAGGGGCCGGGGAGCTGTTTTTT	CASSTPREGAGELFF
-	TRBV7-9	few	TRBJ1-6	TGTGCCAGCAGCTTTCGGGACTGGGTGGCACCCCTCCACTTT	CASSFRDWVAPLHF
-	TRBV21-1	-	TRBJ1-4	TGTGCCAGCAGCGTAGCGCCAGGGGGTTACGAAAAACTGTTTTTT	CASSVAPGGYEKLFF
-	TRBV30	-	TRBJ2-3	TGTGCCTGGAGTTGGCCGAACTCAGATACGCAGTATTTT	CAWSWPNSDTQYF
-	TRBV12-3/TRBV12-4	-	TRBJ1-5	TGTGCCAGCAGTTTTAACAGTGGGCAGCCCCAGCATTTT	CASSFNSGQPQHF
-	TRBV6-1	-	TRBJ1-2	TGTGCCAGTGCCACGGGGGGTGGAGACTATGGCTACACCTTC	CASATGGGDYGYTF